Following are 9 T cell receptor beta chains from one sample sequenced in a study of T-cell memory formation after mild COVID-19. One entry per CDR3 protein results from TCRdb running MiXCR on the 5' RACE reads. Here the sample spans 500,000 to 550,000 distinct CDR3 sequences, approximately 20% being singletons. What was sequenced was PBMCs or a T cell subset sorted from them (not recorded which). These receptor sequences come from an adult woman who had mild COVID-19 (a few samples of this study predate the infection). Cell type and time point are not known.

The rearrangement uses TRBV12-3 or TRBV12-4 and TRBJ2-2; 12 bases map to TRBD2. This CDR3 has 18 residues. The J segment lost 4 bases and the V segment lost 3 bases, leaving 9 bases of the junction unmatched. The CDR3 reads CASSLGTSGGPRTGELFF. CDR3 DNA sequence: TGTGCCAGCAGTTTGGGTACTAGCGGGGGGCCCCGCACCGGGGAGCTGTTTTTT.

The chain carries TRBV12-3 or TRBV12-4 and TRBJ1-6, with D unclear. V dropped 4 bases and J dropped 16 bases, with 17 bases sitting between them. The CDR3 is 13 residues long. DNA of the CDR3: TGTGCCAGCAGTTCTCGGCCAGGAGTCTCTCTCCACTTT. Encoded protein: CASSSRPGVSLHF.

This sequence joins TRBV24-1 and TRBJ2-3, with 8 bases matching TRBD2. Germline V gene lookup returns CDR1 KGHDR and CDR2 SFDVKD. The CDR3 loop spans 17 amino acids. V lost 1 base, J lost 5 bases, and 10 bases stayed unmatched. The CDR3 sequence: CATSDFKGLGKEDTQYF. The CDR3 coding sequence is TGTGCCACCAGTGATTTCAAGGGACTAGGAAAGGAAGATACGCAGTATTTT.

This chain links TRBV27 with TRBJ2-7; no definite D call. V shed 5 bases and J shed 3 bases, with 11 bases lying between them. This CDR3 is 13 amino acids long. CDR1 MNHEY and CDR2 SMNVEV come from the germline V gene (reference sequence). This CDR3 is CASSPWSGYEQYF. CDR3 bases: TGTGCCAGCAGTCCCTGGTCGGGCTACGAGCAGTACTTC.

This clonotype has only a few counts. The CDR3 nucleotides read TGTGCCAGCAGCACCTGGACAGTGAGCTCCTACGAGCAGTACTTC. It encodes CASSTWTVSSYEQYF. The rearrangement joins TRBV5-5 to TRBJ2-7; TRBD1 is a possible D gene (6 bases). V lost 4 bases and J 0 bases, leaving 14 bases between the germline ends. Germline V gene data show CDR1 as SGHKS and CDR2 as YYEKEE (reference sequence). The CDR3 has 15 residues.

The genes are TRBV7-3 and TRBJ1-2; 10 nucleotides match TRBD1. The CDR3 loop spans 17 amino acids. Losses at the gene ends were 1 base for V and 5 bases for J; bases not matched to a gene: 10. Germline V gene data show CDR1 as SGHTA and CDR2 as FQGTGA. This chain's CDR3 is CASSLIAGTGAYYGYTF. In DNA, the CDR3 is TGTGCCAGCAGCTTAATAGCCGGGACAGGGGCCTATTATGGCTACACCTTC. The whole variable domain, remainder taken from reference TRBV7-3 and TRBJ1-2, is GAGVSQTPSNKVTEKGKYVELRCDPISGHTALYWYRQSLGQGPEFLIYFQGTGAADDSGLPNDRFFAVRPEGSVSTLKIQRTERGDSAVYLCASSLIAGTGAYYGYTFGSGTRLTVV.

This clonotype has at least ten counts. The chain uses TRBV7-9 and TRBJ1-4; TRBD1 might be the D (5 bases). Germline V gene sequence: CDR1 SEHNR, CDR2 FQNEAQ (reference sequence). V dropped 5 bases and J dropped 5 bases, with 9 bases sitting between them. The CDR3 has 13 residues. DNA for the CDR3: TGTGCCAGCAGCGTCGGGGCAAATGAAAAACTGTTTTTT. Residues: CASSVGANEKLFF.

A few counts support this clonotype. This sequence joins TRBV5-1 and TRBJ2-6, with D maybe TRBD2 (6 bases). The CDR3 length is 15 residues. Germline V gene lookup returns CDR1 SGHRS and CDR2 YFSETQ. Trimming cost V 4 bases and J 2 bases, with 10 bases left between them. CDR3 in DNA: TGCGCCAGCAGCGGAGGGGACGCTGGGGCCAACGTCCTGACTTTC. This encodes CASSGGDAGANVLTF.

This clonotype was found a few times. The rearrangement uses TRBV28 and TRBJ2-7; 10 bases match TRBD1. The ends lost 5 bases at V and 3 bases at J; junction bases unmatched: 10. Germline V CDR1 and CDR2: MDHEN, SYDVKM. CDR3 length: 16 residues. The CDR3 loop reads CASSPSGTGAHYEQYF. Written as DNA, the CDR3 is TGTGCCAGCAGTCCCTCCGGGACAGGGGCACACTACGAGCAGTACTTC.